This is a list of T cell receptor beta chains from one sample in a study of T cells in Graves' hyperthyroidism and ophthalmopathy. TCRdb passed the multiplex PCR reads through MiXCR, listing each CDR3 protein once. The sample shows about 720,000 distinct CDR3 sequences, 16% of them seen only once. Material for sequencing was blood. The receptors were sampled from a man in his late teens or twenties with Graves' hyperthyroidism. The CDR3 runs from the conserved cysteine through the conserved F or W. Fields, in order: CDR3 DNA, CDR3 protein, J gene, D gene, clone size, V gene. D genes are given only for firm matches. Clone size is shown for a subset of rows, as once, few, many or a class of expanded clone.

TGTGCCAGCAGCCTATCCCACGCGGGGGGCGATAGCAATCAGCCCCAGCATTTT	CASSLSHAGGDSNQPQHF	TRBJ1-5	-	few	TRBV7-9
TGTGCCGCTTTCTCGGACACCTCGAACACCGGGGAGCTGTTTTTT	CAAFSDTSNTGELFF	TRBJ2-2	-	-	TRBV24-1
TGCAGTGCTAGGGAAAATGAAGCTTTCTTT	CSARENEAFF	TRBJ1-1	-	many	TRBV20-1
TGTGCCAGCAGCCAAGACCCCGTGAACCGAGGTTACAATCAGCCCCAGCATTTT	CASSQDPVNRGYNQPQHF	TRBJ1-5	-	many	TRBV3-1
TGTGCCAGTTCAGATGGGACTAGCGGCTACTACGAGCAGTACTTC	CASSDGTSGYYEQYF	TRBJ2-7	TRBD2	-	TRBV19
TGTGCCAGCTCACCTCGGACTTCATCCGCCTACGAGCAGTACTTC	CASSPRTSSAYEQYF	TRBJ2-7	-	many	TRBV18
TGTGCCAGCAGCTTGCGGCAGACCCAGTACTTC	CASSLRQTQYF	TRBJ2-5	-	-	TRBV5-5
TGCAGCGTATGGGACAGATCTAACTATGGCTACACCTTC	CSVWDRSNYGYTF	TRBJ1-2	TRBD1	-	TRBV29-1
TGTGCCAGCAGCCAGACTGGAATTCCCTACGAGCAGTACTTC	CASSQTGIPYEQYF	TRBJ2-7	-	few	TRBV4-2
TGTGCCACGAGGGGACAGGGGGCCAATGAGCAGTTCTTC	CATRGQGANEQFF	TRBJ2-1	TRBD1	many	TRBV28
TGCAGTGCTAGGAGGGACACAGGCACAGATACGCAGTATTTT	CSARRDTGTDTQYF	TRBJ2-3	-	once	TRBV20-1
TGTGCCAGCAGCTTCTCCGGGGACATTAACACTGAAGCTTTCTTT	CASSFSGDINTEAFF	TRBJ1-1	-	many	TRBV7-2
TGTGCCTGGAGTGGGGGGACAGGGGCACGTCAGCCCCAGCATTTT	CAWSGGTGARQPQHF	TRBJ1-5	TRBD1	few	TRBV30
TGTGCCATCACTACGGACAGGGGAGGCTCAGATACGCAGTATTTT	CAITTDRGGSDTQYF	TRBJ2-3	TRBD1	many	TRBV10-3
TGTGCCAGCAGTGTAGGAACAGGGCCCAATGAGCAGTTCTTC	CASSVGTGPNEQFF	TRBJ2-1	-	many	TRBV2
TGTGCCAGCAGTTTCAGGGTTACTCAGCCCCAGCATTTT	CASSFRVTQPQHF	TRBJ1-5	-	-	TRBV6-9
TGTGCCAGCAGTTACTCGGGACAGGGGACCTACGAGCAGTACTTC	CASSYSGQGTYEQYF	TRBJ2-7	TRBD1	-	TRBV6-2/TRBV6-3
TGCAGTGCTAGAGATTCGAGCGGGGACCGCCCCCACGAGCAGTACTTC	CSARDSSGDRPHEQYF	TRBJ2-7	TRBD2	many	TRBV20-1
TGTGGCATCAGTGCAAGACCGGGACAGGGGATCCACGAGCAGTACTTC	CGISARPGQGIHEQYF	TRBJ2-7	TRBD1	-	TRBV10-3
TGTGCCAGCAGCCCCGGGACTAGCGGGAGTGGTGAAGATACGCAGTATTTT	CASSPGTSGSGEDTQYF	TRBJ2-3	TRBD2	-	TRBV7-6
TGTGCCAGCAGTTCCGGGGAGGGCCCCGAAACCTACGAGCAGTACTTC	CASSSGEGPETYEQYF	TRBJ2-7	TRBD2	many	TRBV2
TGTGCCAGCAGTCCCGGGGGCGGGATCGACAATGAGCAGTTCTTC	CASSPGGGIDNEQFF	TRBJ2-1	-	few	TRBV12-3/TRBV12-4
TGTGCCAGCACCCCCTGGGGGACCGGGACTAGCGGATTTGAGCAGTTCTTC	CASTPWGTGTSGFEQFF	TRBJ2-1	TRBD2	few	TRBV6-2/TRBV6-3
TGTGCCAGCAGACCCGATGTGGGAGTCGACTATGGCTACACCTTC	CASRPDVGVDYGYTF	TRBJ1-2	-	few	TRBV12-3/TRBV12-4
TGTGCTAGTGGTTTGGCACCTTGGACCGGTCGAAATGAGCAGTTCTTC	CASGLAPWTGRNEQFF	TRBJ2-1	-	few	TRBV12-5
TGTGCCAGCCGCCAAGCGGGGGCCAGCTCCTACGAGCAGTACTTC	CASRQAGASSYEQYF	TRBJ2-7	TRBD2	-	TRBV12-3/TRBV12-4
TGCGCCAGCAGCTCGACCCCTTTAGAGGGTACGCAGTATTTT	CASSSTPLEGTQYF	TRBJ2-3	-	many	TRBV5-1
TGTGCGCGCCCCTTCTACGAGCAGTACTTC	CARPFYEQYF	TRBJ2-7	-	many	TRBV28
TGTGCCAGCAGCTTAGTCCGGGAGGAAGCTTTCTTT	CASSLVREEAFF	TRBJ1-1	-	few	TRBV13
TGTGCCAGCTCACCAGGGACAGGGGGCCTCACCGGGGAGCTGTTTTTT	CASSPGTGGLTGELFF	TRBJ2-2	TRBD1	-	TRBV18
TGTGCCAGCAGCGACAGGGGCGCGGCATCCTACGAGCAGCACTTC	CASSDRGAASYEQHF	TRBJ2-7	TRBD1	-	TRBV5-4
TGTGCCAGCGAGAAACAGGGGGCGGGTGAGCAGTACTTC	CASEKQGAGEQYF	TRBJ2-7	TRBD1	many	TRBV2
TGTGCCAGCAGTTCTTCACTAGCGGGACCCAACTACGAGCAGTACTTC	CASSSSLAGPNYEQYF	TRBJ2-7	TRBD2	many	TRBV28
TGTGCCAGCAGTTACTTGGCAGGGGGAGGCACTGAAGCTTTCTTT	CASSYLAGGGTEAFF	TRBJ1-1	TRBD1	few	TRBV6-9
TGTGCCAGCAGCTCAAGACTAGCGGGAGACACAGATACGCAGTATTTT	CASSSRLAGDTDTQYF	TRBJ2-3	TRBD2	many	TRBV11-3
TGTGCCAGCAGTGAAGCACCGACTAGTAGTGAGCAGTTCTTC	CASSEAPTSSEQFF	TRBJ2-1	-	few	TRBV6-1
TGTGCCAGCAGCTACCGTAGCGGGAGGGCCACCTACGAGCAGTACTTC	CASSYRSGRATYEQYF	TRBJ2-7	TRBD2	many	TRBV7-2
TGTGCCAGCACCTCCCCGGACATCTTCAGGAATCAGCCCCAGCATTTT	CASTSPDIFRNQPQHF	TRBJ1-5	-	-	TRBV6-2/TRBV6-3
TGTGCCGGGTATGGACAGCTGAACACTGAAGCTTTCTTT	CAGYGQLNTEAFF	TRBJ1-1	-	-	TRBV6-1
TGTGCCAGCAGTGAAGCGCTTCAGGGGGCAATTCGACAAAACATTCAGTACTTC	CASSEALQGAIRQNIQYF	TRBJ2-4	TRBD1	-	TRBV6-1
TGTGCCAGCAACACAGGGGGTCTGGAGACCCAGTACTTC	CASNTGGLETQYF	TRBJ2-5	TRBD1	many	TRBV2
TGTGCCAGCTCACGTCTTGATCAGGGGGGTGAGCAGTTCTTC	CASSRLDQGGEQFF	TRBJ2-1	-	many	TRBV18
TGTGCTAGTGGTTTTGATTGGGGGGAGACCCAGTACTTC	CASGFDWGETQYF	TRBJ2-5	-	few	TRBV12-5
TGCAGTGCTAGACGGGGGGGCTCCTACAATGAGCAGTTCTTC	CSARRGGSYNEQFF	TRBJ2-1	TRBD2	many	TRBV20-1
TGTACCAGCAGTCCCCGCCACGAGCAGTACTTC	CTSSPRHEQYF	TRBJ2-7	-	-	TRBV28
TGCAGTGCTAGTTCCCGGACAGGGGAAGAAGAGCAGTACTTC	CSASSRTGEEEQYF	TRBJ2-7	TRBD1	few	TRBV20-1
TGTGCCAGCAGCTTAGAACCCGGGGGGCCCTCTGGGGCCAACGTCCTGACTTTC	CASSLEPGGPSGANVLTF	TRBJ2-6	-	-	TRBV7-8
TGTGCCAGCAGTTTACCCGGGACAAAATCCTACGAGCAGTACTTC	CASSLPGTKSYEQYF	TRBJ2-7	-	few	TRBV28
TGTGCCAGCAGTCCCATGCTCAACAGGGGGACCGGCTACACCTTC	CASSPMLNRGTGYTF	TRBJ1-2	TRBD1	many	TRBV28
TGTGCCAGCAGCTACCCCGGGGCAGGGGGCGATTACGAGCAGTACTTC	CASSYPGAGGDYEQYF	TRBJ2-7	TRBD1	-	TRBV5-4
TGCAGCGTTGAAGATCTTACTGGTAGGGACGCGGGCACAGATACGCAGTATTTT	CSVEDLTGRDAGTDTQYF	TRBJ2-3	-	few	TRBV29-1
TGTGCCAGCACCCCAGGACCATTCTTCAATGAGCAGTTCTTC	CASTPGPFFNEQFF	TRBJ2-1	-	many	TRBV28
TGTGCCACCAGTGATTTGCGGGGACCAGATACGCAGTATTTT	CATSDLRGPDTQYF	TRBJ2-3	-	-	TRBV24-1